This T cell receptor (beta chain) was identified during a study of human T cells and chemical hapten exposure. Turning to the study itself: A patient group, mainly female, showed alopecia areata, totalis or universalis.

The CDR3 runs to 13 residues. Trimming stripped 1 base from V and 3 bases from J, with 6 bases between. TCRdb called the RACE reads again in MiXCR, with one record for every CDR3 protein. The sample has approximately 75,000 distinct CDR3 sequences; roughly 8.5% are singletons. Time point described: patch test 2, 6 weeks after DPC sensitization. Treatment defined: therapeutic diphenylcyclopropenone sensitization with weekly scalp DPC. This clonotype appeared many times. J is TRBJ1-1 and V is TRBV12-3 or TRBV12-4, with D tentatively TRBD1 (5 bases). The receptor was derived from a woman between 45 and 60 years old with alopecia areata. Some clones in this sample may be carry-over from other donors' samples. Sequencing used whole blood, obtained in connection with sensitization to the hapten diphenylcyclopropenone (DPC). CDR3 protein: CASSLGQYTEAFF. For the CDR3, the DNA is TGTGCCAGCAGTTTAGGACAGTACACTGAAGCTTTCTTT.